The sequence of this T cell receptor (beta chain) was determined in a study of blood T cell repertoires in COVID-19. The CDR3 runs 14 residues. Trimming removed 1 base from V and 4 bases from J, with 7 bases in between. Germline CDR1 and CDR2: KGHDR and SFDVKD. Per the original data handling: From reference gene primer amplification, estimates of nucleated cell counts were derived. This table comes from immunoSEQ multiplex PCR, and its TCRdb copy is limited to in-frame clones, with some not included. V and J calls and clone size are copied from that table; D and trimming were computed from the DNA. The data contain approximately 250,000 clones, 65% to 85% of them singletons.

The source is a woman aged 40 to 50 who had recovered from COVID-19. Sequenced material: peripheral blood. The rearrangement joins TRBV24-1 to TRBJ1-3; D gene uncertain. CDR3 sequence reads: CATSDFPGGNTIYF. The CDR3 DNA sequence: TGTGCCACCAGTGATTTCCCGGGGGGAAACACCATATATTTT.